The 32 T cell receptor beta chains reported below all come from one sample, sequenced in a study of cytomegalovirus exposure and HLA in healthy donors. It was with 60 Vbeta and 13 Jbeta primers that the PCR ran. Sequencing used immunoSEQ multiplex PCR; TCRdb keeps in-frame clones, though not all of them. Of roughly 150,000 clones listed, over 70% are singletons. Sequencing was carried out using PBMCs. These receptors were obtained from a man aged 50-60 years in good health and CMV-seropositive.

The V call is TRBV5-8, the J call TRBJ1-5, with D possibly TRBD1 on 6 matching bases. V lost 4 bases and J 9 bases, leaving 20 bases between the germline ends. CDR1 is SGHTS, CDR2 YDEGEE, per germline. The CDR3 extends over 15 amino acids. CDR3: CASSGRGGAAGPQHF. CDR3 in DNA: TGTGCCAGCAGCGGAAGGGGGGGGGCCGCCGGGCCCCAGCATTTT. The full variable domain, rest sourced from reference TRBV5-8 and TRBJ1-5, is EAGVTQSPTHLIKTRGQQATLRCSPISGHTSVYWYQQALGLGLQFLLWYDEGEERNRGNFPPRFSGRQFPNYSSELNVNALELEDSALYLCASSGRGGAAGPQHFGDGTRLSIL.

The rearrangement links TRBV6-4 to TRBJ1-6; TRBD1 aligns across 10 bases. CDR3 length: 14 residues. Germline CDR1 and CDR2: MRHNA and SNTAGT. J was trimmed by 9 bases and V by 5 bases; bases with no gene match: 4. CDR3 nucleotide sequence: TGTGCCAGCAGTTCCCGGGACAGGGGTTCACCCCTCCACTTT. This sequence encodes CASSSRDRGSPLHF.

V gene TRBV11-2 combines with J gene TRBJ1-2; the D gene is possibly TRBD1 (6 bases). Germline CDR1 reads SGHAT; CDR2 reads FQNNGV. Trimming removed 5 bases at V and 8 bases at J, with 15 bases between. The CDR3 has 13 amino acids. The CDR3 bases are TGTGCCAGCAGCACCGAAACAGGGTACGGCTACACCTTC. It translates to CASSTETGYGYTF.

Remarks on this clone: Different DNA sequences within this sample yield the same CDR3. The CDR3 reads CSVGQAYEQYF. CDR3 DNA: TGCAGCGTTGGTCAGGCCTACGAGCAGTACTTC. The chain recombines TRBV29-1 with TRBJ2-7; D not certain. V was cut by 4 bases and J by 2 bases, with 6 bases left in between. The CDR3 consists of 11 residues. Germline loops: CDR1 SQVTM, CDR2 ANQGSEA.

This chain uses TRBV29-1 with TRBJ2-7, with D possibly TRBD2 on 5 matching bases. Germline V gene data show CDR1 as SQVTM and CDR2 as ANQGSEA. This CDR3 is built from 14 residues. The ends were cut back, 3 bases at V and 0 bases at J, with 12 bases in the middle. CDR3 amino acids: CSVELLAGSYEQYF. CDR3 nucleotides: TGCAGCGTTGAGTTGCTAGCAGGCTCCTACGAGCAGTACTTC.

The chain carries TRBV7-9 and TRBJ1-2; D not resolved. Germline CDR1 SEHNR, CDR2 FQNEAQ (reference sequence). V gave up 1 base and J gave up 0 bases, with 9 bases separating them. CDR3 length: 15 residues. The CDR3 DNA is TGTGCCAGCAGCTTAGATTGGTCAGCTAACTATGGCTACACCTTC. Its translation: CASSLDWSANYGYTF.

V is TRBV2 and J is TRBJ2-2; the match to TRBD2 covers 9 bases. This CDR3 comprises 14 residues. Germline-derived CDR1 and CDR2 are SNHLY and FYNNEI. The ends lost 5 bases at V and 5 bases at J; junction bases unmatched: 3. The CDR3 sequence is CASSSGGHTGELFF. For the CDR3, the DNA is TGTGCCAGCAGTAGCGGGGGGCATACCGGGGAGCTGTTTTTT.

The chain carries TRBV30 and TRBJ1-4; D is undetermined. CDR3 size: 13 residues. CDR1 is GTSNPN and CDR2 is SVGIG in the germline V gene (reference sequence). The V gene lost 3 bases and the J gene lost 8 bases, with 13 bases spanning the gap. CDR3 DNA: TGTGCCTGGAGCGGTCAGGTCAGAGAAAAACTGTTTTTT. Its translation is CAWSGQVREKLFF. Full variable domain (outside the CDR3, taken from reference TRBV30 and TRBJ1-4): SQTIHQWPATLVQPVGSPLSLECTVEGTSNPNLYWYRQAAGRGLQLLFYSVGIGQISSEVPQNLSASRPQDRQFILSSKKLLLSDSGFYLCAWSGQVREKLFFGSGTQLSVL.

The rearrangement uses TRBV6-1 and TRBJ1-2; 12 bases are shared with TRBD1. Germline V gives CDR1 MNHNS, CDR2 SASEGT. V shed 1 base, J shed 5 bases, and the junction held 5 bases outside the gene matches. This CDR3 is 16 amino acids long. The CDR3 DNA reads as TGTGCCAGCAGTGAAGGAGGGACAGGGGGCCCGTATGGCTACACCTTC. This encodes CASSEGGTGGPYGYTF.

V is TRBV10-2 and J is TRBJ1-2, with D possibly TRBD1 on 5 matching bases. CDR1 and CDR2 (germline): WSHSY, SAAADI. Trimming stripped 1 base from V and 3 bases from J, with 12 bases between. CDR3 size: 15 residues. The CDR3 DNA follows: TGCGCCAGCAGTGAGTATGGCAGGGAGGACTATGGCTACACCTTC. This translates into CASSEYGREDYGYTF.

The chain combines TRBV10-3 with TRBJ2-5, with 9 positions matching TRBD2. This CDR3 has 13 residues. In germline, CDR1 is ENHRY, CDR2 SYGVKD. With V trimmed by 6 bases and J by 4 bases, 3 bases remained unmatched. CDR3 DNA: TGTGCCATCAGACTAGCGGGTAGAGAGACCCAGTACTTC. It codes for CAIRLAGRETQYF.

This chain connects TRBV30 to TRBJ2-5; possibly TRBD1 for D (7 bases). Trimming removed 3 bases from V and 3 bases from J, with 14 bases in between. The CDR3 is 14 residues long. Germline CDR1 GTSNPN, CDR2 SVGIG (reference sequence). The CDR3 bases are TGTGCCTGGAGCCACAGGGGAGGCAAAGAGACCCAGTACTTC. The encoded protein is CAWSHRGGKETQYF.

V gene TRBV5-1 combines with J gene TRBJ2-1, with TRBD1 matching over 8 bases. Trimming removed 4 bases from V and 7 bases from J; junction bases left unmatched: 10. Germline V gene sequence: CDR1 SGHRS, CDR2 YFSETQ. This CDR3 spans 15 amino acids. Here the CDR3 DNA reads TGCGCCAGCAGCCCCGTGGACAGGGTCGTAAATGAGCAGTTCTTC. Translated, it gives CASSPVDRVVNEQFF. Combining the CDR3 with reference TRBV5-1 and TRBJ2-1 gives the whole variable domain KAGVTQTPRYLIKTRGQQVTLSCSPISGHRSVSWYQQTPGQGLQFLFEYFSETQRNKGNFPGRFSGRQFSNSRSEMNVSTLELGDSALYLCASSPVDRVVNEQFFGPGTRLTVL.

This chain connects TRBV10-3 to TRBJ1-5, with D tentatively TRBD1 (6 bases). The V gene's germline CDR1 is ENHRY and CDR2 SYGVKD. The CDR3 is 16 amino acids. V lost 11 bases and J lost 5, with 25 bases in between. The chain's CDR3 is CAVGVGTRGPDQPQHF. CDR3 DNA: TGTGCCGTAGGAGTCGGGACAAGAGGTCCCGATCAGCCCCAGCATTTT.

J is TRBJ1-2 and V is TRBV6-5; D may be TRBD1 (5 bases). This CDR3 has 13 amino acids. V lost 5 bases and J 5 bases, leaving 12 bases between the germline ends. Germline CDR1 and CDR2: MNHEY and SVGAGI. DNA for the CDR3: TGTGCCAGCAGTGACGACAGAGCATATGGCTACACCTTC. Translated, it gives CASSDDRAYGYTF.

This clone was counted a single time. V usage is TRBV27 and J usage is TRBJ2-3; 7 bases match TRBD2. The germline V gene encodes CDR1 MNHEY and CDR2 SMNVEV (reference sequence). The CDR3 is made up of 17 amino acids. V was pared by 3 bases and J by 3 bases, with 12 bases of the junction left unmatched. CDR3 nucleotide sequence: TGTGCCAGCAGTTTGAAGAATTCCGGGAGGTGGACAGATACGCAGTATTTT. It is translated as CASSLKNSGRWTDTQYF.

J is TRBJ1-1 and V is TRBV27, with D maybe TRBD1 (6 bases). V shed 4 bases and J shed 0 bases, with 12 bases lying between them. Germline V CDR1 and CDR2: MNHEY, SMNVEV (reference sequence). The CDR3 is 15 residues long. CDR3 sequence: CASSSWTEMNTEAFF. CDR3 coding DNA: TGTGCCAGCAGTTCGTGGACAGAGATGAACACTGAAGCTTTCTTT.

This chain joins TRBV7-9 and TRBJ2-3; 9 bases map to TRBD2. J gave up 4 bases and V 8 bases, and 13 bases lay outside the gene matches. The CDR3 loop spans 16 amino acids. Germline V gives CDR1 SEHNR, CDR2 FQNEAQ (reference sequence). CDR3 sequence (DNA): TGTGCCAGCCTCCCTCGCAAGCGGGAGGTGGCAGATACGCAGTATTTT. Its translation is CASLPRKREVADTQYF.

This chain joins TRBV18 and TRBJ1-5; 10 nucleotides align to TRBD1. CDR3 size: 14 residues. The V and J ends lost 5 bases and 7 bases, in that order; junction bases with no gene match: 5. The germline V gene has CDR1 KGHSH and CDR2 LQKENI. DNA of the CDR3: TGTGCCAGCTCATCCGACAGGGGGCCGCAGCCCCAGCATTTT. Translation gives CASSSDRGPQPQHF.

The CDR3: CASSSGTRGDYEQYF. The CDR3 DNA sequence: TGTGCCAGCAGCTCCGGGACTAGGGGGGACTACGAGCAGTACTTC. The gene calls are TRBV5-4 and TRBJ2-5; 8 positions match TRBD2. The better agreement between TRBJ2-7 and the DNA end casts doubt on the J call. CDR3 length: 15 residues. The germline V gene has CDR1 SGHNT and CDR2 YYREEE (reference sequence).

The sample holds a few counts of this clone. The chain couples TRBV5-1 to TRBJ2-7; 9 bases map to TRBD2. Germline CDR1 reads SGHRS; CDR2 reads YFSETQ. The V gene end was trimmed by 4 bases and the J gene end by 1 base; junction bases not matched to a gene: 3. This CDR3 is 14 amino acids long. CDR3 in amino acids: CASSPTSGSYEQYF. DNA for the CDR3: TGCGCCAGCAGCCCGACTAGCGGATCCTACGAGCAGTACTTC.

This CDR3 reads CASSPHPLGTENTEAFF. In DNA form, the CDR3 reads TGTGCCAGCAGTCCTCACCCTCTGGGGACAGAGAACACTGAAGCTTTCTTT. The chain joins TRBV28 to TRBJ1-1; 7 positions match TRBD1. The germline V gene encodes CDR1 MDHEN and CDR2 SYDVKM. CDR3 length: 17 amino acids. V lost 5 bases to trimming and J lost 1 base; unmatched junction nucleotides: 13.

This chain connects TRBV28 to TRBJ2-7; 9 nucleotides line up with TRBD2. J lost 4 bases, V lost 6 bases, and 10 bases had no gene match. From germline, CDR1 is MDHEN and CDR2 SYDVKM. CDR3 size: 15 residues. In nucleotides, the CDR3 is TGTGCCAGCAGCCCCCCGGGACTAGCTCAATACGAGCAGTACTTC. Its translation is CASSPPGLAQYEQYF.

The chain uses TRBV4-1 and TRBJ1-5; D possibly corresponds to TRBD1 (5 bases). The ends were cut back, 2 bases at V and 5 bases at J, with 13 bases in the middle. This CDR3 has 15 residues. The V gene's germline CDR1 is MGHRA and CDR2 YSYEKL. For the CDR3, the DNA is TGCGCCAGCAGCCAAAATAGCGGGACCTATCAGCCCCAGCATTTT. Encoded protein: CASSQNSGTYQPQHF.

The V and J genes are TRBV10-3 and TRBJ1-1; no reliable D call. The V and J ends lost 0 bases and 11 bases respectively, with 13 bases between them. The CDR3 is made up of 13 amino acids. CDR1 and CDR2 (germline): ENHRY, SYGVKD. CDR3 protein: CAISESNPVEAFF. Written as DNA, the CDR3 is TGTGCCATCAGTGAGTCGAACCCGGTCGAGGCTTTCTTT.

This sequence joins TRBV6-5 and TRBJ2-7, with D tentatively TRBD2 (6 bases). V was trimmed by 0 bases and J by 1 base, leaving 7 bases between them. CDR1 is MNHEY, CDR2 SVGAGI, per germline. The length of the CDR3 is 14 residues. The CDR3 DNA follows: TGTGCCAGCAGTTACTCGCGGGGTTCCTACGAGCAGTACTTC. Protein product: CASSYSRGSYEQYF.

Concerning this clone itself: Other DNA variants within this sample encode the same CDR3. This rearrangement joins TRBV2 to TRBJ1-2, with TRBD1 identical over 9 bases. This CDR3 spans 13 amino acids. V was pared by 4 bases and J by 7 bases, with 4 bases of the junction left unmatched. Germline V gene sequence: CDR1 SNHLY, CDR2 FYNNEI. CDR3 coding DNA: TGTGCCAGCAGTGGAACAGGGGGCGGTGGCTACACCTTC. Its translation is CASSGTGGGGYTF.

This clone has just a few counts. The V gene is TRBV6-6, the J gene TRBJ2-7; TRBD2 is a possible D gene (6 bases). The CDR3 contains 16 residues. The V and J ends lost 10 bases and 4 bases respectively, with 26 bases between them. Looked up from germline, CDR1 is MNHNY and CDR2 is SVGAGI (reference sequence). Here the CDR3 DNA reads TGTGCCACCTCGATGCGGGATGGCTACGGCAAATACGAGCAGTACTTC. Its protein product is CATSMRDGYGKYEQYF.

This chain connects TRBV5-6 to TRBJ1-2; 10 bases line up with TRBD1. Germline V gene data show CDR1 as SGHDT and CDR2 as YYEEEE. This CDR3 region has 15 residues. V lost 4 bases to trimming and J lost 4 bases; unmatched junction nucleotides: 7. The CDR3 nucleotides read TGTGCCAGCAGCCCCCGGGACAGGGGTGGCTATGGCTACACCTTC. This codes for CASSPRDRGGYGYTF.

V and J are TRBV28 and TRBJ2-7; 8 positions agree with TRBD2. Looked up from germline, CDR1 is MDHEN and CDR2 is SYDVKM. The CDR3 runs 15 residues. V was clipped by 6 bases and J by 3 bases; unmatched bases: 10. In DNA, the CDR3 is TGTGCCAGCAGCCCGTACGGGGGGGCACTCTACGAGCAGTACTTC. It is translated as CASSPYGGALYEQYF.

The chain joins TRBV9 to TRBJ2-2; 12 bases fit TRBD2. V lost 6 bases, J lost 3 bases, and 9 bases stayed unmatched. This CDR3 contains 17 residues. The germline V gene encodes CDR1 SGDLS and CDR2 YYNGEE. CDR3 DNA sequence: TGTGCCAGCACCCGACTAGCGGGAGCTTCGGACACCGGGGAGCTGTTTTTT. Protein: CASTRLAGASDTGELFF.

The chain links TRBV7-3 to TRBJ2-3, with 7 bases aligning to TRBD2. This CDR3 comprises 16 residues. V gave up 5 bases and J gave up 6 bases; unmatched junction bases: 14. CDR1 SGHTA and CDR2 FQGTGA come from the germline V gene. The CDR3 here is CASSPGLVLVSDTQYF. The CDR3 nucleotides are TGTGCCAGCAGCCCCGGACTAGTTTTGGTTTCCGATACGCAGTATTTT.